Presented here are 7 T cell receptor beta chains from one specimen sequenced in a study of OX40 agonist ivuxolimab in advanced cancers. TCRdb keeps only in-frame clones here, not all; method: immunoSEQ multiplex PCR. The sample consists of about 29,000 clones, 80% to 95% of them appearing once. The sequenced sample was CD4+ or CD8+ T cells sorted from blood, obtained in a trial of the OX40 agonist ivuxolimab. The receptors come from an adult with an advanced solid tumor such as melanoma, head and neck, liver or kidney cancer.

The chain employs TRBV13 and TRBJ1-4; weak D call: TRBD1 (5 bases). This CDR3 spans 15 amino acids. Trimming pared 3 bases from V and 2 bases from J, leaving 10 bases between. Germline V lookup: CDR1 PRHDT, CDR2 FYEKMQ (reference sequence). The CDR3 sequence is CASSFGGTTNEKLFF. CDR3 DNA: TGTGCCAGCAGCTTTGGGGGGACTACTAATGAAAAACTGTTTTTT.

The chain employs TRBV7-6 and TRBJ2-1; 10 nucleotides match TRBD1. This CDR3 is built from 15 residues. Per germline, CDR1 SGHVS and CDR2 FNYEAQ. J lost 7 bases, V lost 7 bases, and 10 bases had no gene match. For the CDR3, the DNA is TGTGCCAGCACCAATAGACAGGGGGCTATTAATGAGCAGTTCTTC. Translating it yields CASTNRQGAINEQFF.

The chain is built from TRBV7-2 and TRBJ2-7; 12 bases are a match to TRBD2. The CDR3 loop spans 15 amino acids. J gave up 3 bases and V 6 bases, and 6 bases lay outside the gene matches. CDR1 is SGHTA, CDR2 FQGNSA, per germline. The CDR3 is CASSRTSGGIYEQYF. The CDR3, as DNA: TGTGCCAGCAGTCGCACTAGCGGGGGGATCTACGAGCAGTACTTC.

V and J are TRBV4-1 and TRBJ2-5; 11 positions agree with TRBD2. V trimming: 2 bases; J trimming: 4 bases; junction bases outside the gene matches: 3. Germline V gives CDR1 MGHRA, CDR2 YSYEKL. The CDR3 is 15 amino acids. CDR3 bases: TGCGCCAGCAGCCAACTCGGACTAGCGGGAGAGACCCAGTACTTC. It is translated as CASSQLGLAGETQYF.

This sequence joins TRBV4-3 and TRBJ2-3, with D perhaps matching TRBD2 (5 bases). Germline values: CDR1 LGHNA, CDR2 YSLEER. The CDR3 sequence is 14 residues long. Trimming stripped 3 bases from V and 4 bases from J, with 11 bases between. CDR3 loop: CASSQVRDPDTQYF. The CDR3 DNA is TGCGCCAGCAGCCAGGTCCGGGATCCAGATACGCAGTATTTT.

The chain has TRBV6-5 and TRBJ1-3; D gene unclear. Trimming took 10 bases from V and 1 from J, leaving 14 bases between them. From germline, CDR1 is MNHEY and CDR2 SVGAGI. The CDR3 is 14 residues long. The CDR3 DNA follows: TGTGCCACCAAGTCACGAGGGTCTGGAAACACCATATATTTT. Translation gives CATKSRGSGNTIYF.

This chain joins TRBV4-3 and TRBJ1-6; D perhaps matches TRBD1 (6 bases). The V and J ends lost 1 base and 8 bases respectively, with 12 bases between them. Germline lookup yields CDR1 LGHNA and CDR2 YSLEER. This CDR3 spans 15 amino acids. The CDR3 DNA is TGCGCCAGCAGCCAAGGGGGGCAGGGTGATTCACCCCTCCACTTT. The encoded protein is CASSQGGQGDSPLHF.